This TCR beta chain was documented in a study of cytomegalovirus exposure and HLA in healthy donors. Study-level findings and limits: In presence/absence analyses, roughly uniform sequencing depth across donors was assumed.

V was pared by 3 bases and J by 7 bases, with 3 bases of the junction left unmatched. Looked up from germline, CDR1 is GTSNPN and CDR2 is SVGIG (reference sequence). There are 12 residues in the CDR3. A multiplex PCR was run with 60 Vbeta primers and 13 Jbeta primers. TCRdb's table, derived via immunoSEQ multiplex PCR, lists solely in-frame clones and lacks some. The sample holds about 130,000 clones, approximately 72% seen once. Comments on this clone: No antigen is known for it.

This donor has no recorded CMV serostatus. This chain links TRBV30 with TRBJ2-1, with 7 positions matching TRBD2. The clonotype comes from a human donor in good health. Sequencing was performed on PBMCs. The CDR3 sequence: CAWRRRENEQFF. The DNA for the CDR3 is TGTGCCTGGAGGAGGCGGGAGAATGAGCAGTTCTTC.